This entry describes one TCR beta chain. The sample comes from a study of blood T cell repertoires in COVID-19. Study as a whole: The United States, Italy and Spain were the sources of the acute and convalescent COVID-19 samples. In each case, the material was cDNA or gDNA derived from T cells, B-cell-depleted T cells, or PBMCs.

V was shortened by 6 bases and J by 1 base, with 15 bases between the two germline ends. The germline gives CDR1 SQVTM, CDR2 ANQGSEA. The CDR3 is made up of 14 amino acids. Generated by immunoSEQ multiplex PCR, the TCRdb table keeps only in-frame clones and is missing some. In the table there are approximately 59,000 clones, about 85% of which are singletons. The clonotype was recovered from a woman over 75 with acute or convalescent COVID-19. The sample taken for sequencing was peripheral blood. V usage is TRBV29-1 and J usage is TRBJ1-1, with D hard to call. DNA of the CDR3: TGCAGCGTGGCCCCGGCTGGGCCGAACACTGAAGCTTTCTTT. Its protein is CSVAPAGPNTEAFF.